This record concerns one T cell receptor beta chain sequence. It lacks a known antigen. No per-base quality is available; no much larger clone lies one base away. TCRbeta CDR3 regions were amplified from genomic DNA using the immunoSEQ Assay, a bias-controlled multiplex PCR. Under the source paper's analysis protocol: Within the assay, amplification of reference gene primers was used to estimate how many nucleated cells each sample contained. To quantify the absolute abundance of each unique TCRbeta CDR3 rearrangement, sequence reads were collapsed and filtered. For each sample, productive Simpson clonality was calculated as the square root of Simpson's diversity index across productive rearrangements. TCRdb mirrors the immuneACCESS table, restricted to in-frame sequences. Some clones are absent from its copies; in checked studies, under half trace to an unresolved V gene, and the reason for the others is unknown. That table supplies the V and J calls and clone size; D and trimming were determined from the DNA. This sample holds 150,000 to 200,000 clones; about nine tenths were observed only once. The top ten constitute 0.77% of the sample.

The V end gives up 3 bases and the J end 1 base, leaving 4 bases in the junction not matched to a gene. Sequences SGHDT (CDR1) and YYEEEE (CDR2) are obtained from the germline V gene. The CDR3, from cysteine to phenylalanine, totals 15 residues. Only the CDR3 region is kept as DNA, spanning 45 bases read in frame from base 1. These data come from a study of blood T cell repertoires in COVID-19 (dated by TCRdb to between 2020 and 2021). Context from the whole study: The collaborator samples originated in the United States, Italy and Spain and spanned the acute and convalescent phases of COVID-19. The prospective study material was composed of cDNA or gDNA derived from T cells, B-cell-depleted T cells, or PBMCs. Deeply sampled blood TCRbeta repertoires from subjects exposed to, actively infected with, or recovered from COVID-19 were included in the dataset. The repertoires were released in a freely available public database intended as a resource for research on the immune response to SARS-CoV-2. The samples were drawn from two sources: the first 160 participants of the ongoing ImmuneRACE study, and fewer than 1,500 subjects contributed by 6 global collaborators. Sample metadata almost always included a de-identified subject ID, COVID-19 status, age in years and sex. HLA class I and class II types, where available, came from metadata supplied by the sample provider rather than from assay-based typing.

On the study overall, not on this receptor specifically: Clinical and demographic metadata were provided uncurated, with the amount varying by source and participant.

In the prospective study, participants were about 18 to 90 years old, resided in under 30 geographic areas of the United States, and were enrolled through a virtual design. In the prospective study, cohorts were assigned on the basis of participant-reported clinical history obtained from a screening survey and a study questionnaire. ImmuneRACE Cohort 3 recovered participants were defined by two consecutive negative NP/OP PCR tests, healthcare professional clearance, or symptom resolution. Each participant in the prospective study had whole blood, serum and a nasopharyngeal or oropharyngeal swab collected by mobile phlebotomists. Participants in the prospective study had the option to provide additional blood draws and questionnaires over an approximately two-month period. Before DNA extraction, prospective study blood samples were shipped either frozen or at room temperature.

The receptor's source is a woman aged 18-30 years who had recovered from COVID-19. The chain is assembled from TRBV5-6 and TRBJ2-1; 7 bases in the junction line up with TRBD1. Input material: PBMCs or T cells enriched from blood (not recorded which). The sequenced DNA: TGTGCCAGCAGCTCCGGGACAGTTTCCTACAATGAGCAGTTCTTC. It translates to CASSSGTVSYNEQFF.